This TCR beta chain was sequenced in a study of cytomegalovirus exposure and HLA in healthy donors. PCR was performed using 60 Vbeta and 13 Jbeta primers. The repertoire was sequenced with immunoSEQ multiplex PCR; TCRdb's copy has only in-frame clones and lacks some. The data show around 200,000 clones, around 81% seen once. Remarks on this clone: The antigen remains undetermined.

Germline-derived CDR1 and CDR2 are SGDLS and YYNGEE. Trimming left V 0 bases short and J 8 bases short, with 6 bases between. The CDR3 length is 12 residues. Study-level findings and limits: With later analysis, a missense DCLRE1C variant became linked to TCR beta V- and J-gene trimming. Reported findings show TCR beta sequences accurately forecast HLA-A and HLA-B alleles in most subjects.

Sequences were obtained from PBMCs. V and J are TRBV9 and TRBJ2-1; TRBD1 might be the D (6 bases). This TCR derives from a woman aged 45-65 years in good health and CMV-seropositive. CDR3 coding DNA: TGTGCCAGCAGCGTAGGGGGGCATGAGCAGTTCTTC. It encodes CASSVGGHEQFF.